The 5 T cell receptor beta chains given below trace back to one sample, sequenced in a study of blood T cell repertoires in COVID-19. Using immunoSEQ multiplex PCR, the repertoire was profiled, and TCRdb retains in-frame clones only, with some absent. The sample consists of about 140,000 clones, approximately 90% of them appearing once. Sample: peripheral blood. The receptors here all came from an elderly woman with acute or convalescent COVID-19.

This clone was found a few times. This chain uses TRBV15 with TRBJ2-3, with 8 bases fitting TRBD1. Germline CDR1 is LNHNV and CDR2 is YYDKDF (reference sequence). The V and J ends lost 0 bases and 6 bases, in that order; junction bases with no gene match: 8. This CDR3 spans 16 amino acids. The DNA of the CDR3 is TGTGCCACCAGCAGAGATATCGCAGGGGGCTCGGATACGCAGTATTTT. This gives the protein CATSRDIAGGSDTQYF.

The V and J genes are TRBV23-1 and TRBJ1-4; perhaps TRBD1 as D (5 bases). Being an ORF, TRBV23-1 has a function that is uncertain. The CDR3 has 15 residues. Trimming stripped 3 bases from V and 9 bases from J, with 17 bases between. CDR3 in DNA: TGCGCCAGCAGTCAGAGGATCGGTCAGGGCCAAAAACTGTTTTTT. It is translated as CASSQRIGQGQKLFF.

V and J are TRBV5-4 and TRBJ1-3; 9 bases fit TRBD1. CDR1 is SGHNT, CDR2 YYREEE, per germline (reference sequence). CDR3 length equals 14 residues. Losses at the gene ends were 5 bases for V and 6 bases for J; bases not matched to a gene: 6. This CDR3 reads CASSRDRVTNTIYF. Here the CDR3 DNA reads TGTGCCAGCAGTCGGGACAGGGTAACAAACACCATATATTTT.

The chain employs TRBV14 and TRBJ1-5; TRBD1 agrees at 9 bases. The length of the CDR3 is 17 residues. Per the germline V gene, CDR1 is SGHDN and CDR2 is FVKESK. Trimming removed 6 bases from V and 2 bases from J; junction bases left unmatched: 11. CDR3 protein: CASSLRDRDPRNQPQHF. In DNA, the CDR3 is TGTGCCAGCAGTCTCCGGGACAGGGACCCGCGCAATCAGCCCCAGCATTTT.

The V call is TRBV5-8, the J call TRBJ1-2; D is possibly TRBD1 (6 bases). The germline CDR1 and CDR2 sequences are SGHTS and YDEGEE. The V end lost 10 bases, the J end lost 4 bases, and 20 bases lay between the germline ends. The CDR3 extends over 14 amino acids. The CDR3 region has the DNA TGTGCCTGCTATCAGCGGGGGCCCCTCTATGGCTACACCTTC. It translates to CACYQRGPLYGYTF.